The 4 T cell receptor beta chains listed next were all sequenced from one sample in a study of control samples from healthy donors and cancer patients. Sequencing was performed with immunoSEQ multiplex PCR; in TCRdb, only in-frame clones are kept and a portion is missing. The sample comprises around 100,000 clones, roughly nine tenths of which are singletons, and over 15% rests with the top ten. The specimen was blood. Every receptor here comes from a woman between 50 and 59 years old in good health.

The CDR3: CATSVPTSGTDTQYF. In DNA, the CDR3 is TGTGCCACCAGTGTTCCAACTAGCGGCACAGATACGCAGTATTTT. The chain couples TRBV24-1 to TRBJ2-3; the match to TRBD2 covers 7 bases. Trimming took 5 bases from V and 1 from J; bases not matched to a gene: 5. The CDR3 is 15 residues long. CDR1 and CDR2 from the germline V gene are KGHDR and SFDVKD.

Here the CDR3 reads CSVRGANGYTF. As DNA, the CDR3 is TGCAGCGTTCGGGGGGCAAATGGCTACACCTTC. The chain is built from TRBV29-1 and TRBJ1-2; tentatively, D is TRBD1 (6 bases). This CDR3 has 11 amino acids. Trimming cost V 5 bases and J 6 bases, with 10 bases left between them. The germline CDR1 and CDR2 sequences are SQVTM and ANQGSEA.

A note on this clone: Its ends do not fully match the called genes, so a read error is possible. The same CDR3 arises from other DNA sequences in this sample as well. This chain uses TRBV7-2 with TRBJ1-2; D gene unclear. The CDR3 length is 14 residues. Germline CDR1 is SGHTA and CDR2 is FQGNSA. This CDR3 is CASSLEPGSNGYTF. The CDR3 nucleotides are TGTGCCAGTAGCTTAGAACCTGGGAGTAACGGCTACACCTTC.

This clone was seen once. V gene TRBV30 combines with J gene TRBJ2-5, with D maybe TRBD1 (6 bases). This CDR3 spans 14 amino acids. V was clipped by 0 bases and J by 1 base, with 9 bases between them. Per the germline V gene, CDR1 is GTSNPN and CDR2 is SVGIG (reference sequence). CDR3: CAWSVGGFQETQYF. The DNA for the CDR3 is TGTGCCTGGAGTGTAGGGGGTTTCCAAGAGACCCAGTACTTC. Drawing the rest from reference TRBV30 and TRBJ2-5, the complete variable domain is SQTIHQWPATLVQPVGSPLSLECTVEGTSNPNLYWYRQAAGRGLQLLFYSVGIGQISSEVPQNLSASRPQDRQFILSSKKLLLSDSGFYLCAWSVGGFQETQYFGPGTRLLVL.